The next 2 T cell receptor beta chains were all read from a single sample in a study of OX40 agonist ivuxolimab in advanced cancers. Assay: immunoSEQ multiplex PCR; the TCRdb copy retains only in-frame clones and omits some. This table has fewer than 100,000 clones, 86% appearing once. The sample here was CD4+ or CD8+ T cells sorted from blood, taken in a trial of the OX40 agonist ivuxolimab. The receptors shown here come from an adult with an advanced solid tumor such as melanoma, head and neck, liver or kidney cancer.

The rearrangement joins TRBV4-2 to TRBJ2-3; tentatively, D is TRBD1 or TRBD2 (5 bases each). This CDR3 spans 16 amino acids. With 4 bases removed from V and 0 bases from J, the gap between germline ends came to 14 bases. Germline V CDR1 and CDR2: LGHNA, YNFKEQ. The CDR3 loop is CASSRNVGESTDTQYF. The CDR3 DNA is TGTGCCAGCAGCCGGAATGTGGGGGAAAGCACAGATACGCAGTATTTT.

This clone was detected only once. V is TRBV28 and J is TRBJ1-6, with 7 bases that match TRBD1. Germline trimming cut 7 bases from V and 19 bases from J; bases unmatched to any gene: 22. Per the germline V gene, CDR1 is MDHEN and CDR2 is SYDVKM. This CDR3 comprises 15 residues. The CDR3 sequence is CASTTTHDRVKRDHF. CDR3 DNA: TGTGCCAGCACCACGACCCACGACAGGGTGAAAAGGGATCACTTT.